This T cell receptor (beta chain) was identified during a study of OX40 agonist ivuxolimab in advanced cancers. Overall study context: Three patients showed partial responses: one hepatocellular carcinoma and two cutaneous melanoma cases.

TCRdb's table, derived via immunoSEQ multiplex PCR, lists solely in-frame clones and lacks some. The profile covers approximately 77,000 clones, with under 90% appearing a single time and roughly 0.5% taken by the ten largest. The CDR3 loop spans 15 amino acids. The ends were cut back, 5 bases at V and 5 bases at J, with 15 bases in the middle. Germline lookup yields CDR1 SNHLY and CDR2 FYNNEI. Notes on the study in general: The antigens recognized by the expanded peripheral T cells, that is their antigen specificity, were not determined. Circulating CD4+ and CD8+ T cells showed clonal expansion by week 6 at 0.1 to 3.0 mg/kg.

With respect to this clone: The target antigen is unknown.

Autoimmune disease history or systemic immunosuppression led to patients being barred. Sample: CD4+ or CD8+ T cells sorted from blood, taken in a trial of the OX40 agonist ivuxolimab. The V call is TRBV2, the J call TRBJ1-4, with D unclear. The clonotype was recovered from an adult with an advanced solid tumor such as melanoma, head and neck, liver or kidney cancer. CDR3 coding DNA: TGTGCCAGCAGTCTACCGTCATATTTAAATGAAAAACTGTTTTTT. The encoded protein is CASSLPSYLNEKLFF.